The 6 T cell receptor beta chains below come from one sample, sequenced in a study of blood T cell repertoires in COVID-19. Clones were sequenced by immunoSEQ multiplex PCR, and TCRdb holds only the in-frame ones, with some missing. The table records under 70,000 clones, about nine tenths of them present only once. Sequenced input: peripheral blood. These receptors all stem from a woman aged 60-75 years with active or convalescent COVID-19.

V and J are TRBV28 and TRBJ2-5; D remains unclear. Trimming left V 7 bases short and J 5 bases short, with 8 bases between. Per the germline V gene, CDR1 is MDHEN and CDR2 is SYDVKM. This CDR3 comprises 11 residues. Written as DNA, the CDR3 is TGTGCCAGCACGTCCGAGGAGACCCAGTACTTC. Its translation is CASTSEETQYF.

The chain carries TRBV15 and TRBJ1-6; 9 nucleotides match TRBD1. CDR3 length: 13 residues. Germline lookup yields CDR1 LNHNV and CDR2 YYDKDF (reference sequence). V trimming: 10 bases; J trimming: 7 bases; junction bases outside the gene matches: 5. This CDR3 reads CAISGTGNSPLHF. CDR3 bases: TGTGCCATCTCCGGGACAGGGAATTCACCCCTCCACTTT. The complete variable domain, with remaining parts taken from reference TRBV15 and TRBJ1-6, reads DAMVIQNPRYQVTQFGKPVTLSCSQTLNHNVMYWYQQKSSQAPKLLFHYYDKDFNNEADTPDNFQSRRPNTSFCFLDIRSPGLGDTAMYLCAISGTGNSPLHFGNGTRLTVT.

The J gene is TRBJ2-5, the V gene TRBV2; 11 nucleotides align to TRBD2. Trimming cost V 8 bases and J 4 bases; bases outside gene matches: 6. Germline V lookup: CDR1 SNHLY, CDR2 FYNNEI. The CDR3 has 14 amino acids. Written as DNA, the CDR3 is TGTGCCAGCGACCCTCTAGCGGGAGGAGAGACCCAGTACTTC. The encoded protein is CASDPLAGGETQYF.

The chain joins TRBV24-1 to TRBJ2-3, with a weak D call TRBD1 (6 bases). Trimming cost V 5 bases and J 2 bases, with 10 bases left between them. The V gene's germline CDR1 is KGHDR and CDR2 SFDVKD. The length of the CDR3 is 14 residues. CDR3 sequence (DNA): TGTGCCACCAGTGCCCGGACAGTCACAGATACGCAGTATTTT. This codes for CATSARTVTDTQYF.

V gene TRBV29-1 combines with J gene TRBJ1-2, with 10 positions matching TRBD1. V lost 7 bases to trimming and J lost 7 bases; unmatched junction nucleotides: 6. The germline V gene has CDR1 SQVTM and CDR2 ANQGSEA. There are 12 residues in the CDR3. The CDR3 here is CSGQGDRGGYTF. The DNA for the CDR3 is TGCAGCGGCCAGGGGGACAGGGGTGGCTACACCTTC.

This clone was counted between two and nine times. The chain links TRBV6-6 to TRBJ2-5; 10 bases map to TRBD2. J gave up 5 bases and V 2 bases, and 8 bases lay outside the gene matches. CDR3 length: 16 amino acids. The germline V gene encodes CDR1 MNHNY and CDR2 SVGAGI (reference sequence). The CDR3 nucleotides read TGTGCCAGCAGTTACCCTCCTAGCGGGGGTGTCGAGACCCAGTACTTC. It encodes CASSYPPSGGVETQYF.